This T cell receptor (beta chain) was sequenced in a study of tumor-infiltrating lymphocytes in primary liver carcinoma. For the study at large: Subjects consisted of male and female patients aged 30 to 69 years.

Total RNA and DNA came together from 20-30 mg of bulk tissue without cell sorting. This CDR3 region has 15 residues. Germline CDR1 reads SQVTM; CDR2 reads ANQGSEA. Details on this clonotype: The junction differs from germline at one of its ends, possibly a read error.

A primer in the constant region served to generate TCR beta cDNA from approximately 500 ng of total RNA. Three nested multiplex PCR rounds of slightly modified ARM-PCR generated TCR beta libraries. A C-beta reverse primer was combined with TRBV1-TRBV30 forward primers in the first two PCR rounds, and each round had approximately 9 cycles. TCRdb independently ran MiXCR on the multiplex PCR reads; one entry per CDR3 protein. The sample carries approximately 76,000 distinct CDR3 sequences, about two thirds recorded once. This TCR derives from a woman aged 55-75 years with primary liver carcinoma and hepatitis B virus infection. Sequenced input: liver tumor tissue from sampling region 4. Subset indicated: tumor region T4, right-lateral pole. V gene TRBV29-1 combines with J gene TRBJ2-6, with TRBD2 matching 7 bases. As DNA, the CDR3 is TGCAGCGTCGGACGGGGGGATTATGGGGCCAACATCCTGACTTTC. Translated, it gives CSVGRGDYGANILTF.